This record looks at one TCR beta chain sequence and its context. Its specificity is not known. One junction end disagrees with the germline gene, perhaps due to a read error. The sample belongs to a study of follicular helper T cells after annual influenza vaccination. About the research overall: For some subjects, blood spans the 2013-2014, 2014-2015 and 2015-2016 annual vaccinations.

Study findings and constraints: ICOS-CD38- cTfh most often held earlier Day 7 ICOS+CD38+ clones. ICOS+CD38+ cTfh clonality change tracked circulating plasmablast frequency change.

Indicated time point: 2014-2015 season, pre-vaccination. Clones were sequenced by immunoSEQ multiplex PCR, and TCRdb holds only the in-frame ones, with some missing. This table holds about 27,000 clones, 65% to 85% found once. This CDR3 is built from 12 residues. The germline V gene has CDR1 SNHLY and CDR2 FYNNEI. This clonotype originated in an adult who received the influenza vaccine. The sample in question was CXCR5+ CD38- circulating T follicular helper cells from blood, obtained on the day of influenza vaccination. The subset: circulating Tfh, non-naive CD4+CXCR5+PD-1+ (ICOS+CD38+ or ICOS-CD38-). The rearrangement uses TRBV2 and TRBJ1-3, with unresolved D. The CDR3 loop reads CASSGSGNTIYF. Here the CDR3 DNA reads TGTGCCAGCTCCGGGTCTGGGAACACCATATATTTT.